One sample yielded the 10 T cell receptor beta chains listed below, sequenced in a study of CD8+CD57+ T cells in acquired aplastic anemia. TCR beta VDJ and CDR3 profiles were obtained from a genomic DNA template. Each CDR3 protein is one row after TCRdb ran MiXCR on the reads. The sample lists under 250,000 distinct CDR3 sequences; roughly 33% were seen once. Sequenced material: sorted CD4+, CD8+, or CD8+CD57+ T cells (not recorded which) from PBMCs. These TCRs come from a human donor in good health, serving as a control.

This clonotype was detected many times. This chain links TRBV7-9 with TRBJ1-6; 9 bases agree with TRBD1. Germline lookup yields CDR1 SEHNR and CDR2 FQNEAQ (reference sequence). With V trimmed by 6 bases and J by 9 bases, 9 bases remained unmatched. The CDR3 totals 15 residues. CDR3 coding DNA: TGTGCCAGCAGACCCGGGACAGGGTATTTTTCACCCCTCCACTTT. This translates into CASRPGTGYFSPLHF. Looking up the rest from reference TRBV7-9 and TRBJ1-6 gives the full variable domain: DTGVSQNPRHKITKRGQNVTFRCDPISEHNRLYWYRQTLGQGPEFLTYFQNEAQLEKSRLLSDRFSAERPKGSFSTLEIQRTEQGDSAMYLCASRPGTGYFSPLHFGNGTRLTVT.

This clonotype showed up many times. In DNA, the CDR3 is TGCAGCGTTGAGGATTCGGGTGGGACTGAAGCTTTCTTT. Protein product: CSVEDSGGTEAFF. V gene TRBV29-1 combines with J gene TRBJ1-1; D remains ambiguous. V was cut by 3 bases and J by 5 bases, with 13 bases left in between. Germline CDR1 SQVTM, CDR2 ANQGSEA. The length of the CDR3 is 13 residues.

This clonotype showed up many times. The chain joins TRBV2 to TRBJ2-1; no clear D. V shed 2 bases and J shed 6 bases, with 8 bases lying between them. The germline gives CDR1 SNHLY, CDR2 FYNNEI. This CDR3 region has 13 residues. CDR3: CASSERVANEQFF. The CDR3 bases are TGTGCCAGCAGTGAAAGAGTAGCCAATGAGCAGTTCTTC.

V gene TRBV29-1 combines with J gene TRBJ2-1, with 9 nucleotides matching TRBD2. The CDR3 runs 16 residues. CDR1 is SQVTM, CDR2 ANQGSEA, per germline. J gave up 5 bases and V 3 bases, and 11 bases lay outside the gene matches. The CDR3 here is CSVEAPAGGIHNEQFF. The CDR3 DNA sequence: TGCAGCGTTGAGGCACCAGCGGGAGGTATCCACAATGAGCAGTTCTTC.

In this sample, this clonotype turned up many times. The gene calls are TRBV7-3 and TRBJ1-1; maybe TRBD1 (5 bases). The CDR3 loop spans 16 amino acids. Per the germline V gene, CDR1 is SGHTA and CDR2 is FQGTGA. V was cut by 1 base and J by 5 bases, with 17 bases left in between. The CDR3 DNA is TGTGCCAGCAGCTTAAGTGCGGGGCAGATGGGAACTGAAGCTTTCTTT. It is translated as CASSLSAGQMGTEAFF.

The rearrangement links TRBV10-1 to TRBJ2-7; the match to TRBD1 covers 9 bases. The CDR3 covers 11 residues. V was clipped by 10 bases and J by 5 bases; unmatched bases: 3. In germline, CDR1 is WNHNN, CDR2 SYGVQD (reference sequence). Here the CDR3 DNA reads TGCGCCATCCGGACAGGGGACGAGCAGTACTTC. Encoded protein: CAIRTGDEQYF.

Details on this clonotype: A single base separates this from a much larger clone, so it may be a read error. The genes are TRBV14 and TRBJ1-2; the D is unclear. The germline V gene encodes CDR1 SGHDN and CDR2 FVKESK. The CDR3 extends over 13 amino acids. The CDR3 region is CASSQVDSYGYAF. The CDR3 DNA reads as TGTGCCAGCAGCCAAGTGGACTCCTATGGCTACGCCTTC.

In its sample, this clonotype was seen a few times. A read error may be the cause here, since a much bigger clone is one base away. The chain carries TRBV7-2 and TRBJ2-7; possible D gene TRBD1, 6 bases. CDR1 and CDR2 from the germline V gene are SGHTA and FQGNSA. The CDR3 contains 14 residues. V shed 4 bases and J shed 4 bases, with 14 bases lying between them. The CDR3, as DNA: TGTGCCAGCAGCTCAGCCGGACAGACGTACGAGCAGTACTTC. Amino acid sequence: CASSSAGQTYEQYF.

The J gene is TRBJ1-5, the V gene TRBV6-5; D remains ambiguous. From germline, CDR1 is MNHEY and CDR2 SVGAGI. V lost 2 bases to trimming and J lost 7 bases, with 9 bases between them. The CDR3 length is 13 residues. The CDR3 nucleotides are TGTGCCAGCAGTTACCCCCCGCAACAGCCCCAGCATTTT. This translates into CASSYPPQQPQHF.

This clonotype was observed a few times. J is TRBJ2-4 and V is TRBV11-1, with no clear D. V was pared by 0 bases and J by 0 bases, with 6 bases between. The CDR3 spans 15 residues. The germline V gene encodes CDR1 SGHAT and CDR2 FQDESV (reference sequence). The CDR3 loop reads CASSLARIAKNIQYF. Written as DNA, the CDR3 is TGTGCCAGCAGCTTAGCGAGAATAGCCAAAAACATTCAGTACTTC.